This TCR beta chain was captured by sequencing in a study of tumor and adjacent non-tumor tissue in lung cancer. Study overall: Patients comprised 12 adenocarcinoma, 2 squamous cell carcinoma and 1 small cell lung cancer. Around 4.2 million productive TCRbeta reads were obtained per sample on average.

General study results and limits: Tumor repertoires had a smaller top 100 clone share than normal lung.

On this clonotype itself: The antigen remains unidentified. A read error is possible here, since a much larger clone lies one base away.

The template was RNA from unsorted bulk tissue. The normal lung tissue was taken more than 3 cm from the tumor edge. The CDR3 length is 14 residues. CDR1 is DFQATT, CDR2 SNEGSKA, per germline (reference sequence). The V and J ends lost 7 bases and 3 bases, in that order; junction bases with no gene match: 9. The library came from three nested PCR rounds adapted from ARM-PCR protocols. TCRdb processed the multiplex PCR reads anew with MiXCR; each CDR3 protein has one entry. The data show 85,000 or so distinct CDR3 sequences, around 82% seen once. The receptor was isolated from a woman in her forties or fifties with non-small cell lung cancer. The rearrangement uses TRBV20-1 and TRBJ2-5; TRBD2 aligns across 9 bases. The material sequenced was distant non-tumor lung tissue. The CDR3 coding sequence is TGCAGTGTGTTGGATCTAGCGGGAAAAGAGACCCAGTACTTC. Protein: CSVLDLAGKETQYF.